This TCR beta chain was observed in a study of identical twins. Study results and caveats: Beta out-of-frame sequences displayed a weaker excess of sharing between twins.

With 0 bases removed from V and 1 base from J, the gap between germline ends came to 8 bases. This CDR3 comprises 14 residues. Germline lookup yields CDR1 DFQATT and CDR2 SNEGSKA (reference sequence). TCRdb independently ran MiXCR on the 5' RACE reads; one entry per CDR3 protein. The table has 200,000 to 250,000 distinct CDR3 sequences, around 7% seen once. Details on this clonotype: The target antigen is unknown.

The sample also formed part of further work on yellow fever vaccine responses in identical twins.

The chain combines TRBV20-1 with TRBJ2-3; D remains ambiguous. The sample taken for sequencing was memory (CD45RO+) T cells sorted from blood. The clonotype was recovered from a young woman in good health. The CDR3 loop reads CSARDESGTDTQYF. Written as DNA, the CDR3 is TGCAGTGCTAGAGATGAGAGCGGCACAGATACGCAGTATTTT.